This TCR beta chain was sequenced during a study of blood T cell repertoires in COVID-19. On the study more broadly: The origin of the acute and convalescent COVID-19 samples was the United States, Italy and Spain. T cells, B-cell-depleted T cells, or PBMCs provided the cDNA or gDNA that served as material.

Germline values: CDR1 SGHNT, CDR2 YYREEE (reference sequence). With 4 bases removed from V and 7 bases from J, the gap between germline ends came to 9 bases. The length of the CDR3 is 12 residues. How the authors handled the data: Researchers report that nucleated cell counts were estimated from reference gene primer amplification. Produced via immunoSEQ multiplex PCR; TCRdb's table is partial and in-frame only. Clonal size and the V and J genes are those of that table, whereas D and trimming came from the DNA. Of about 200,000 clones in the sample, 83% were seen once. This clone occurred many times. Material: peripheral blood. The sequence came from a woman aged 40 to 49 with active or convalescent COVID-19. The chain couples TRBV5-4 to TRBJ2-1; D is unclear. The CDR3 DNA follows: TGTGCCAGCAGCCCCGAACGGAATGAGCAGTTCTTC. Its protein is CASSPERNEQFF.